The subject of this entry is one T cell receptor beta chain. The target antigen is unknown. The germline V gene has CDR1 SGDLS and CDR2 YYNGEE. This CDR3 comprises 14 residues. The sample is drawn from a study of OX40 agonist ivuxolimab in advanced cancers. Study-level results: CD8+ T cells averaged more expanded clones than CD4+. At doses 0.1 to 3.0 mg/kg, CD4+ and CD8+ clones expanded.

Generated by immunoSEQ multiplex PCR, the TCRdb table keeps only in-frame clones and is missing some. This sample has almost 50,000 clones; around 80% occur once, and the top ten carry 1.5% to 2%. The receptor was derived from an adult with an advanced solid tumor such as melanoma, head and neck, liver or kidney cancer. The V call is TRBV9, the J call TRBJ2-5, with 7 bases matching TRBD2. The DNA matches TRBJ2-7 better at its end, which makes the J call doubtful. Here the sequenced sample was CD4+ or CD8+ T cells sorted from blood, taken in a trial of the OX40 agonist ivuxolimab. The CDR3 DNA sequence: TGTGCCAGCAGCGTTGGCGGGAGTAGCGACGAGCAGTACTTC. This sequence encodes CASSVGGSSDEQYF.